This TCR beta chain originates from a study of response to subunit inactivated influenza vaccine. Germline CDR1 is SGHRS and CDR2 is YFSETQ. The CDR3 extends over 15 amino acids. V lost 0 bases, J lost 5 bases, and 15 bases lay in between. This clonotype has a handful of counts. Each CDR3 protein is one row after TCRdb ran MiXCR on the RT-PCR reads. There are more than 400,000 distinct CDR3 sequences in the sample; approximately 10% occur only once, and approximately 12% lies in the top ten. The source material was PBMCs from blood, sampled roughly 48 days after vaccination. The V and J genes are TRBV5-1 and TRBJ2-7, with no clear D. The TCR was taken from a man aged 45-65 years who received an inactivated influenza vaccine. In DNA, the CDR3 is TGCGCCAGCAGCTTGGCCACATCCTCCCGGGACGAGCAGTACTTC. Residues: CASSLATSSRDEQYF.